This note documents a single T cell receptor (beta chain) sequence. The antigen is not known. Extracted from the samples, RNA was reverse transcribed into cDNA to serve as the sequencing template. The assay was immunoSEQ multiplex PCR, and TCRdb's table has in-frame clones only and misses some. The top ten clones hold 20% to 25% of a sample with 130,000 to 150,000 clones, 65% to 90% of them seen once. Noted treatment: oral pan-JAK inhibitor, 5-10 mg twice daily. The record originates from a study of CD8+ T cells in alopecia areata. The wider study: People stayed on tofacitinib for 6 to 18 months, then stopped the drug for 6 months.

Study findings and constraints: Tofacitinib yielded significantly lower scalp clonality and fewer expanded CD8+ clones among the top 100. Especially in alopecia totalis/universalis, lesional scalp showed greater clonality than normal scalp did.

This CDR3 is built from 15 residues. V shed 4 bases and J shed 5 bases, with 16 bases lying between them. The germline gives CDR1 SGHNT, CDR2 YYREEE (reference sequence). The sample was CD8+ T cells sorted from blood, taken at week 4, from a patient treated with tofacitinib. J is TRBJ2-1 and V is TRBV5-4; a weak D match, TRBD1 (6 bases). The sequence derives from a human donor with alopecia areata. CDR3 sequence: CASSPQGSHDNEQFF. CDR3 nucleotide sequence: TGTGCCAGCAGCCCTCAGGGGAGCCACGACAATGAGCAGTTCTTC.